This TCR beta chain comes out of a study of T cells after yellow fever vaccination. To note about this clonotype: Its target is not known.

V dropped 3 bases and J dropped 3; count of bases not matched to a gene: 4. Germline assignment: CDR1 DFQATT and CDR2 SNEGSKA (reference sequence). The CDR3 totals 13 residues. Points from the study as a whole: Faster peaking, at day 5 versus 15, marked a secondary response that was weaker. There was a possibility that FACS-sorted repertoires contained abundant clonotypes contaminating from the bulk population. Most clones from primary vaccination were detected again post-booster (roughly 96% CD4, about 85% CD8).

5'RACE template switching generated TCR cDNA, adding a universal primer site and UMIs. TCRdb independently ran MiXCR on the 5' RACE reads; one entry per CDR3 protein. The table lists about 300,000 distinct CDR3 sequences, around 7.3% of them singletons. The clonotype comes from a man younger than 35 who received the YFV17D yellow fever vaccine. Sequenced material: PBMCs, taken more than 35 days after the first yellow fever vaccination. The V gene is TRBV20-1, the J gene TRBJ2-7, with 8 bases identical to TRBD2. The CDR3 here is CSASGSGDYEQYF. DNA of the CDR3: TGCAGTGCTAGTGGTAGCGGGGACTACGAGCAGTACTTC.